This T cell receptor (beta chain) was documented in a study of T cell responses to AZD1222 COVID-19 vaccine. At the level of the study: Second-dose intervals of approximately 4 or approximately 12 weeks were pooled.

This table comes from immunoSEQ multiplex PCR, and its TCRdb copy is limited to in-frame clones, with some not included. The sample carries about 140,000 clones, roughly 90% recorded once. Trimming removed 4 bases at V and 3 bases at J, with 10 bases between. Germline CDR1 and CDR2: SGHVS and FQNEAQ. This CDR3 region has 13 residues. The sample holds a few counts of this clone. Its antigen remains unknown. Points from the study as a whole: Donors, mostly white British, included more females; clonal diversity was possibly underestimated. When two AZD1222 doses had been given, Spike-specific TCR breadth and depth rose.

This sequence was found in an adult in good health. The chain joins TRBV7-8 to TRBJ2-7; D is unclear. Source: peripheral blood, taken on day 0 of AZD1222 vaccination. In DNA form, the CDR3 reads TGTGCCAGCAGCTGGGAAATGTACTACGAGCAGTACTTC. The encoded protein is CASSWEMYYEQYF. Filled out from reference TRBV7-8 and TRBJ2-7, the complete variable domain reads GAGVSQSPRYKVAKRGQDVALRCDPISGHVSLFWYQQALGQGPEFLTYFQNEAQLDKSGLPSDRFFAERPEGSVSTLKIQRTQQEDSAVYLCASSWEMYYEQYFGPGTRLTVT.